A selection of T cell receptor beta chains follows, all from one sample in a study of memory CD4+ T cells and cytomegalovirus serostatus. Some clones are missing from TCRdb's copy, which holds only in-frame ones; the method was immunoSEQ multiplex PCR. The sample lists around 45,000 clones, roughly 72% occurring once. The specimen sequenced was memory CD4+ T cells from blood. Receptor source: an adult in good health and CMV-seropositive. Both conserved end residues are part of each CDR3. The D gene is left open where the match is weak. Expanded clones are given a class, and other clones once, few, many or no size at all.

D | J | V | size | CDR3 | DNA
TRBD1 | TRBJ1-4 | TRBV10-3 | NA | CAISQGGATNEKLFF | TGTGCCATCAGTCAGGGGGGAGCAACTAATGAAAAACTGTTTTTT
NA | TRBJ2-3 | TRBV28 | NA | CASREHVPSSVDTQYF | TGTGCCAGCAGAGAACATGTTCCCTCAAGTGTTGATACGCAGTATTTT
TRBD2 | TRBJ2-1 | TRBV4-3 | NA | CASSHLKTGTSVPEQFF | TGCGCCAGCAGCCATCTTAAGACGGGGACTAGCGTCCCTGAGCAGTTCTTC
TRBD1 | TRBJ2-7 | TRBV5-4 | once | CASSSGQVSYEQYF | TGTGCCAGCAGCTCAGGACAGGTTTCCTACGAGCAGTACTTC
TRBD1 | TRBJ2-1 | TRBV18 | NA | CASSLRTGGVRSPYNEQFF | TGTGCCAGCTCACTCCGGACAGGGGGCGTTAGGAGCCCCTACAATGAGCAGTTCTTC
NA | TRBJ1-3 | TRBV6-4 | NA | CASSDSSTDSGNTIYF | TGTGCCAGCAGTGACTCGTCGACAGACTCTGGAAACACCATATATTTT
NA | TRBJ2-5 | TRBV29-1 | NA | CSVERTEVQETQYF | TGCAGCGTTGAACGGACGGAGGTTCAAGAGACCCAGTACTTC
TRBD1 | TRBJ1-6 | TRBV7-2 | NA | CASSLETGNSPLHF | TGTGCCAGCAGCTTAGAGACAGGGAATTCACCCCTCCACTTT
TRBD1 | TRBJ1-1 | TRBV7-9 | few | CASSLGAGGSTEAFF | TGTGCCAGCAGCTTAGGGGCAGGGGGCAGTACTGAAGCTTTCTTT
TRBD1 | TRBJ2-3 | TRBV5-1 | NA | CASSSTSGTGLVSDTQYF | TGCGCCAGCAGCTCAACCTCCGGGACAGGGCTAGTATCGGATACGCAGTATTTT
NA | TRBJ1-5 | TRBV7-9 | NA | CASSLQGNQPQHF | TGTGCCAGCAGCCTTCAGGGAAACCAGCCCCAGCATTTT
TRBD1 | TRBJ1-1 | TRBV7-2 | NA | CASSSGTGRMNTEAFF | TGTGCCAGCAGCTCCGGGACAGGGCGAATGAACACTGAAGCTTTCTTT
NA | TRBJ2-1 | TRBV9 | NA | CASSVLGGSEQFF | TGTGCCAGCAGCGTACTCGGTGGCAGTGAGCAGTTCTTC
NA | TRBJ1-3 | TRBV6-5 | once | CASSSNEPSGNTIYF | TGTGCCAGCAGTTCCAATGAGCCCTCTGGAAACACCATATATTTT
NA | TRBJ1-4 | TRBV7-2 | NA | CASSLIEKLFF | TGTGCCAGCAGCCTTATTGAAAAACTGTTTTTT
TRBD1 | TRBJ1-2 | TRBV6-1 | NA | CASSRDRFSLEGYTF | TGTGCCAGCAGCCGGGACAGGTTCTCATTGGAGGGCTACACCTTC
NA | TRBJ1-4 | TRBV7-9 | NA | CASSLGSLRFNEKLFF | TGTGCCAGCAGCTTAGGATCGTTGAGGTTTAATGAAAAACTGTTTTTT
NA | TRBJ2-5 | TRBV11-2 | NA | CASSPLGETQYF | TGTGCCAGCAGCCCCCTCGGTGAGACCCAGTACTTC
NA | TRBJ2-1 | TRBV10-3 | NA | CAIRSDSYNEQFF | TGTGCCATCAGGTCGGACAGCTACAATGAGCAGTTCTTC
NA | TRBJ2-5 | TRBV11-3 | few | CASSLDSNGETQYF | TGTGCCAGCAGCTTAGACTCGAATGGGGAGACCCAGTACTTC
NA | TRBJ2-5 | TRBV28 | NA | CASSSELASDQETQYF | TGTGCCAGCAGTTCCGAACTGGCTAGCGACCAAGAGACCCAGTACTTC
NA | TRBJ1-3 | TRBV19 | NA | CASSPRRASGNTIYF | TGTGCCAGTAGTCCCCGCAGGGCGTCTGGAAACACCATATATTTT
NA | TRBJ2-7 | TRBV7-2 | NA | CASSLDWADGGGVYEQYF | TGTGCCAGCAGCTTAGACTGGGCGGACGGAGGGGGCGTCTACGAGCAGTACTTC
NA | TRBJ2-7 | TRBV28 | NA | CASSSIQGFSYEQYF | TGTGCCAGCAGTTCCATCCAGGGGTTCTCCTACGAGCAGTACTTC
NA | TRBJ2-7 | TRBV5-5 | NA | CASSLVQAGEQYF | TGTGCCAGCAGCTTGGTACAGGCGGGCGAGCAGTACTTC
NA | TRBJ2-7 | TRBV4-1 | NA | CASSRGHGGDDEQYF | TGCGCCAGCAGCCGCGGCCATGGTGGCGACGACGAGCAGTACTTC
NA | TRBJ2-7 | TRBV1 | NA | CTTQGNRLYEQYF | TGCACCACACAGGGGAACCGGCTCTACGAGCAGTACTTC
NA | TRBJ2-2 | TRBV15 | NA | CATSRDPGRKNTGELFF | TGTGCCACCAGCAGAGATCCGGGACGGAAGAACACCGGGGAGCTGTTTTTT
NA | TRBJ1-2 | TRBV7-2 | few | CASSSTYNYGYTF | TGTGCCAGCAGCTCTACATATAACTATGGCTACACCTTC
NA | TRBJ2-7 | TRBV2 | NA | CASKKQGYEQYF | TGTGCCAGCAAAAAACAGGGTTACGAGCAGTACTTC
NA | TRBJ1-2 | TRBV5-1 | NA | CASSLATGEKNYGYTF | TGCGCCAGCAGCTTGGCTACAGGCGAGAAAAACTATGGCTACACCTTC
NA | TRBJ1-2 | TRBV6-6 | NA | CASSYPGLNYGYTF | TGTGCCAGCAGTTATCCGGGCCTTAACTATGGCTACACCTTC
TRBD1 | TRBJ1-1 | TRBV11-2 | NA | CASSLTLPRDRATEAFF | TGTGCCAGCAGCTTGACCTTACCCCGGGACAGGGCCACTGAAGCTTTCTTT
TRBD1 | TRBJ2-7 | TRBV6-7 | NA | CASSYSRQGALEQYF | TGTGCCAGCAGTTACTCCAGACAGGGGGCCCTCGAGCAGTACTTC
TRBD2 | TRBJ2-5 | TRBV5-4 | NA | CASSLSIERGTEETQYF | TGTGCCAGCAGCTTGAGTATAGAGCGGGGAACCGAAGAGACCCAGTACTTC
NA | TRBJ1-5 | TRBV25-1 | few | CASRGGFGINQPQHF | TGTGCCAGCCGTGGCGGGTTCGGAATCAATCAGCCCCAGCATTTT
NA | TRBJ2-7 | TRBV7-7 | few | CASSLDRFDEQYF | TGTGCTAGCAGCTTAGATCGGTTCGACGAGCAGTACTTC
TRBD1 | TRBJ2-7 | TRBV7-2 | NA | CASSLIYRTGDYEQYF | TGTGCCAGCAGCTTAATTTATAGGACAGGGGACTACGAGCAGTACTTC
NA | TRBJ1-5 | TRBV14 | NA | CASSQEGHLNQPQHF | TGTGCCAGCAGCCAAGAGGGACATCTCAATCAGCCCCAGCATTTT
TRBD1 | TRBJ1-4 | TRBV5-1 | NA | CASSRGTGLGEKLFF | TGCGCCAGCAGCCGTGGGACAGGCTTAGGGGAGAAGCTGTTTTTT
NA | TRBJ2-3 | TRBV5-4 | NA | CASSLGGDATDTQYF | TGTGCCAGCAGCTTGGGGGGTGACGCCACAGATACGCAGTATTTT
NA | TRBJ1-3 | TRBV11-2 | once | CASSLGQVIGNTIYF | TGTGCCAGCAGCTTAGGACAGGTTATTGGAAACACCATATATTTT
NA | TRBJ2-2 | TRBV16 | NA | CASSLTIGTGELFF | TGTGCCAGCAGCCTGACGATTGGCACCGGGGAGCTGTTTTTT
TRBD1 | TRBJ2-5 | TRBV7-6 | NA | CASSIALTGTGVKTQYF | TGTGCCAGCAGCATAGCTTTAACCGGGACAGGGGTCAAGACCCAGTACTTC
NA | TRBJ2-3 | TRBV5-1 | NA | CASSQVGSTDTQYF | TGCGCCAGCAGCCAGGTTGGGAGCACAGATACGCAGTATTTT
NA | TRBJ1-2 | TRBV15 | NA | CATSRDYEQGGSGYTF | TGTGCCACCAGCAGAGATTATGAACAGGGTGGCTCCGGCTACACCTTC
NA | TRBJ2-7 | TRBV5-8 | NA | CASSSLNKPSYEQYF | TGTGCCAGCAGCTCCCTCAATAAACCATCCTACGAGCAGTACTTC
NA | TRBJ1-1 | TRBV5-1 | NA | CASSPRSDTEAFF | TGCGCCAGCAGCCCTCGTTCCGACACTGAAGCTTTCTTT